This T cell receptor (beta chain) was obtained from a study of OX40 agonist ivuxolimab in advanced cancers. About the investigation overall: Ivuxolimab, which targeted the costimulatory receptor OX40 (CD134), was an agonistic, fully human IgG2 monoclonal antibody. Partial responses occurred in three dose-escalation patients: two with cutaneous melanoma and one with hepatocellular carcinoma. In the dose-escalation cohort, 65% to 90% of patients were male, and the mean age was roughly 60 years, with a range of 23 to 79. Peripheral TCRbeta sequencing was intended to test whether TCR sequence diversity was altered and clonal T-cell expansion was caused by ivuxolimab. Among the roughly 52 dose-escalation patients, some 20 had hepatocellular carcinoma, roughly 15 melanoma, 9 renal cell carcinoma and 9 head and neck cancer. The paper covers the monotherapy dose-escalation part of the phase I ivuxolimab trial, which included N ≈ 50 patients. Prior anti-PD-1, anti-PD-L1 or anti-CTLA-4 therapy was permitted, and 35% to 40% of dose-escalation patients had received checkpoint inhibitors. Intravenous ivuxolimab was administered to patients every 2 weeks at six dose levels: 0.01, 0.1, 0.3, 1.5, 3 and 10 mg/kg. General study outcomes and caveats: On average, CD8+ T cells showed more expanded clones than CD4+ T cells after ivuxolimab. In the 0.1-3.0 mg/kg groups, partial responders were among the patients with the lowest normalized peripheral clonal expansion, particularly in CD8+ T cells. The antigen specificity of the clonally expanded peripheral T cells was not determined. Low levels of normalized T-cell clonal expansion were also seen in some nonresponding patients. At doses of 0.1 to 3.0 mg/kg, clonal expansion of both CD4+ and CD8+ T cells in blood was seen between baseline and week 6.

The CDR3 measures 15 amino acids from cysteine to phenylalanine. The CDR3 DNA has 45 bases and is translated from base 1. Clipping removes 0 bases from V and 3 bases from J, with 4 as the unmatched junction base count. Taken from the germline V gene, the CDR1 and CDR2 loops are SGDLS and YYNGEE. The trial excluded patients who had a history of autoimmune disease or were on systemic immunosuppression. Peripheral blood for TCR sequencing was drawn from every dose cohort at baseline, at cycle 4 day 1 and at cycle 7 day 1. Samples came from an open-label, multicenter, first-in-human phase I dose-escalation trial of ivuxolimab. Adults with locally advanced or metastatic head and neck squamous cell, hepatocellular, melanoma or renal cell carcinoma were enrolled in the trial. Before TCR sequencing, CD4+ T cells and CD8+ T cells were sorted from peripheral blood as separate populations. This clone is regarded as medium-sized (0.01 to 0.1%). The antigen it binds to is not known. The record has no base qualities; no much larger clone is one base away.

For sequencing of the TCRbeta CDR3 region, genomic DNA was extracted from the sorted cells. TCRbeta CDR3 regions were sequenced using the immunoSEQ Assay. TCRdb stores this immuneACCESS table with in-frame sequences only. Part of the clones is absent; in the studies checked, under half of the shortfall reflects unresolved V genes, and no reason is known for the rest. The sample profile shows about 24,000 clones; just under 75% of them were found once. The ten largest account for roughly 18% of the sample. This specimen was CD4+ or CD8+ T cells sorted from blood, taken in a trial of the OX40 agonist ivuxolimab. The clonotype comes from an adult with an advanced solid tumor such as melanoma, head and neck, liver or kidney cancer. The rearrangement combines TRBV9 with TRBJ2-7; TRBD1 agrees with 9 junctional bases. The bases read TGTGCCAGCAGCGTAGCCGGGACAGGGATCTACGAGCAGTACTTC. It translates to CASSVAGTGIYEQYF.